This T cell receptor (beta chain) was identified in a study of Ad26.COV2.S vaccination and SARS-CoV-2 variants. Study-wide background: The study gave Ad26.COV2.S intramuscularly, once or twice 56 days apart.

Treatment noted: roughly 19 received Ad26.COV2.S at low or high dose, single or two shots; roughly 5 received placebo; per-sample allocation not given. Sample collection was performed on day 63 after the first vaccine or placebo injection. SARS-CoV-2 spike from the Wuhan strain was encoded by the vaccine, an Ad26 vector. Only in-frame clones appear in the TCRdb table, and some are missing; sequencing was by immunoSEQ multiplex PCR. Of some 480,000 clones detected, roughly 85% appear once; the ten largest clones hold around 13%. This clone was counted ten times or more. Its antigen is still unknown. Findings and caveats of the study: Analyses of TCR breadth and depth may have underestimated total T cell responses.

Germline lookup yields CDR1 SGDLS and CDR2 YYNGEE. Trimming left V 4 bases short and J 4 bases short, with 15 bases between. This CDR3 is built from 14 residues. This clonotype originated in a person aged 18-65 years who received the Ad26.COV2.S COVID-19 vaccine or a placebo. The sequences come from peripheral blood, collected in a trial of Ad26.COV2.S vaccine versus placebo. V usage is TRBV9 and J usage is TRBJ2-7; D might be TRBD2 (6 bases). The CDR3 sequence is CASSPGGSEYEQYF. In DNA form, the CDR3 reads TGTGCCAGCAGCCCCGGGGGTTCGGAATACGAGCAGTACTTC. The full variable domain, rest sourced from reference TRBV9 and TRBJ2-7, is DSGVTQTPKHLITATGQRVTLRCSPRSGDLSVYWYQQSLDQGLQFLIQYYNGEERAKGNILERFSAQQFPDLHSELNLSSLELGDSALYFCASSPGGSEYEQYFGPGTRLTVT.